Below, one T cell receptor (beta chain) is given with its context. These data come from a study of blood T cell repertoires in COVID-19. Whole-study context: Samples came from the United States, Italy and Spain, spanning acute and convalescent COVID-19. T cells, B-cell-depleted T cells, or PBMCs provided the cDNA or gDNA that served as material.

Trimming stripped 3 bases from V and 6 bases from J, with 6 bases between. The CDR3 sequence is 13 residues long. Under the authors' procedure: Using reference gene primer amplification, nucleated cell counts were estimated. TCRdb's copy holds only in-frame clones and misses some; the assay was immunoSEQ multiplex PCR. The D gene and trimming were derived from the DNA, and the V and J assignments and clone size from that table. The data show 300,000 or so clones, roughly 82% seen once. Sequencing used peripheral blood. The TCR sequence derives from a woman aged 50 to 65 with acute or convalescent COVID-19. The rearrangement uses TRBV12-3 or TRBV12-4 and TRBJ1-6; D call uncertain. CDR3 residues: CASSLNFNSPLHF. The CDR3 nucleotides read TGTGCCAGCAGTTTGAACTTTAATTCACCCCTCCACTTT.